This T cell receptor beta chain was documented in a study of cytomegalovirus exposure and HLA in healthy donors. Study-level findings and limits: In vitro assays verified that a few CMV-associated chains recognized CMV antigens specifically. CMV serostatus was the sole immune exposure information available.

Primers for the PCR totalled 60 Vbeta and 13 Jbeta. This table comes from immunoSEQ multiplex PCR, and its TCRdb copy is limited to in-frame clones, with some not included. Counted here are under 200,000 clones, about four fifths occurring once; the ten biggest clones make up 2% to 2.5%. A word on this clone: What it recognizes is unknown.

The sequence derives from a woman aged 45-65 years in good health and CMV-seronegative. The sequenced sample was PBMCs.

This CDR3 reads CASSEGTSRLYEQYF. The CDR3 nucleotides read TGTGCCAGCAGTGAAGGGACTAGTCGTCTCTACGAGCAGTACTTC. The chain recombines TRBV6-1 with TRBJ2-7, with 7 nucleotides matching TRBD2. The V gene's germline CDR1 is MNHNS and CDR2 SASEGT. Trimming took 1 base from V and 3 from J; bases not matched to a gene: 6. The CDR3 covers 15 residues.